The 7 T cell receptor beta chains below were found in one sample sequenced in a study of T cell responses to AZD1222 COVID-19 vaccine. Sequencing used immunoSEQ multiplex PCR; TCRdb keeps in-frame clones, though not all of them. Seen here are approximately 220,000 clones, more than 85% observed once, and the top ten hold around 1%. The sample here was peripheral blood, taken on day 0 of MenACWY control vaccination. Receptors were obtained from an adult in good health.

This chain connects TRBV7-2 to TRBJ1-5; perhaps TRBD1 as D (5 bases). There are 16 residues in the CDR3. With 1 base removed from V and 6 bases from J, the gap between germline ends came to 16 bases. The germline gives CDR1 SGHTA, CDR2 FQGNSA. CDR3 region: CASSLGWGGSIQPQHF. In DNA form, the CDR3 reads TGTGCCAGCAGCTTAGGTTGGGGGGGTTCTATTCAGCCCCAGCATTTT.

V gene TRBV6-1 combines with J gene TRBJ2-5; TRBD2 matches at 12 bases. Trimming cost V 2 bases and J 4 bases; bases outside gene matches: 8. The length of the CDR3 is 17 residues. The germline gives CDR1 MNHNS, CDR2 SASEGT. The CDR3 nucleotides are TGTGCCAGCAGTGAAAGGTGGCTAGCGGGGGGGCGAGAGACCCAGTACTTC. This gives the protein CASSERWLAGGRETQYF.

V usage is TRBV5-4 and J usage is TRBJ1-1; tentative D call: TRBD1 (5 bases). Trimming left V 0 bases short and J 6 bases short, with 9 bases between. CDR1 and CDR2 from the germline V gene are SGHNT and YYREEE (reference sequence). CDR3 length: 13 residues. In DNA, the CDR3 is TGTGCCAGCAGCTTGGAACAGGTCCCTGAAGCTTTCTTT. Translating gives CASSLEQVPEAFF. Full variable domain (outside the CDR3, taken from reference TRBV5-4 and TRBJ1-1): ETGVTQSPTHLIKTRGQQVTLRCSSQSGHNTVSWYQQALGQGPQFIFQYYREEENGRGNFPPRFSGLQFPNYSSELNVNALELDDSALYLCASSLEQVPEAFFGQGTRLTVV.

Only one count was recorded for this clone. The V gene is TRBV28, the J gene TRBJ1-2; TRBD1 matches at 7 bases. CDR3 size: 14 residues. The V gene's germline CDR1 is MDHEN and CDR2 SYDVKM. The V gene end was trimmed by 5 bases and the J gene end by 4 bases; junction bases not matched to a gene: 7. The CDR3 sequence is CASSPSDRSYGYTF. The CDR3 DNA reads TGTGCCAGCAGTCCGTCGGACAGGTCCTATGGCTACACCTTC.

This clone showed up just once. The chain has TRBV7-2 and TRBJ1-2, with 7 nucleotides matching TRBD1. The J segment lost 0 bases and the V segment lost 3 bases, leaving 1 base of the junction unmatched. Germline V gene data show CDR1 as SGHTA and CDR2 as FQGNSA. The CDR3 has 14 amino acids. The CDR3 reads CASSLDRSNYGYTF. The CDR3 DNA is TGTGCCAGCAGCTTGGACAGGTCTAACTATGGCTACACCTTC.

The chain has TRBV6-1 and TRBJ1-3; D remains unclear. V lost 0 bases to trimming and J lost 2 bases, with 11 bases between them. Per the germline V gene, CDR1 is MNHNS and CDR2 is SASEGT. This CDR3 is 16 amino acids long. CDR3 coding DNA: TGTGCCAGCAGTGAAGCAAGCACCATCACTGGAAACACCATATATTTT. Translating gives CASSEASTITGNTIYF.

V gene TRBV4-3 combines with J gene TRBJ1-5, with 10 bases lining up with TRBD1. Per germline, CDR1 LGHNA and CDR2 YSLEER. The CDR3 length is 14 residues. V was pared by 4 bases and J by 6 bases, with 3 bases of the junction left unmatched. CDR3 residues: CASSRDRGSQPQHF. In nucleotides, the CDR3 is TGCGCCAGCAGCCGGGACAGGGGTAGTCAGCCCCAGCATTTT.